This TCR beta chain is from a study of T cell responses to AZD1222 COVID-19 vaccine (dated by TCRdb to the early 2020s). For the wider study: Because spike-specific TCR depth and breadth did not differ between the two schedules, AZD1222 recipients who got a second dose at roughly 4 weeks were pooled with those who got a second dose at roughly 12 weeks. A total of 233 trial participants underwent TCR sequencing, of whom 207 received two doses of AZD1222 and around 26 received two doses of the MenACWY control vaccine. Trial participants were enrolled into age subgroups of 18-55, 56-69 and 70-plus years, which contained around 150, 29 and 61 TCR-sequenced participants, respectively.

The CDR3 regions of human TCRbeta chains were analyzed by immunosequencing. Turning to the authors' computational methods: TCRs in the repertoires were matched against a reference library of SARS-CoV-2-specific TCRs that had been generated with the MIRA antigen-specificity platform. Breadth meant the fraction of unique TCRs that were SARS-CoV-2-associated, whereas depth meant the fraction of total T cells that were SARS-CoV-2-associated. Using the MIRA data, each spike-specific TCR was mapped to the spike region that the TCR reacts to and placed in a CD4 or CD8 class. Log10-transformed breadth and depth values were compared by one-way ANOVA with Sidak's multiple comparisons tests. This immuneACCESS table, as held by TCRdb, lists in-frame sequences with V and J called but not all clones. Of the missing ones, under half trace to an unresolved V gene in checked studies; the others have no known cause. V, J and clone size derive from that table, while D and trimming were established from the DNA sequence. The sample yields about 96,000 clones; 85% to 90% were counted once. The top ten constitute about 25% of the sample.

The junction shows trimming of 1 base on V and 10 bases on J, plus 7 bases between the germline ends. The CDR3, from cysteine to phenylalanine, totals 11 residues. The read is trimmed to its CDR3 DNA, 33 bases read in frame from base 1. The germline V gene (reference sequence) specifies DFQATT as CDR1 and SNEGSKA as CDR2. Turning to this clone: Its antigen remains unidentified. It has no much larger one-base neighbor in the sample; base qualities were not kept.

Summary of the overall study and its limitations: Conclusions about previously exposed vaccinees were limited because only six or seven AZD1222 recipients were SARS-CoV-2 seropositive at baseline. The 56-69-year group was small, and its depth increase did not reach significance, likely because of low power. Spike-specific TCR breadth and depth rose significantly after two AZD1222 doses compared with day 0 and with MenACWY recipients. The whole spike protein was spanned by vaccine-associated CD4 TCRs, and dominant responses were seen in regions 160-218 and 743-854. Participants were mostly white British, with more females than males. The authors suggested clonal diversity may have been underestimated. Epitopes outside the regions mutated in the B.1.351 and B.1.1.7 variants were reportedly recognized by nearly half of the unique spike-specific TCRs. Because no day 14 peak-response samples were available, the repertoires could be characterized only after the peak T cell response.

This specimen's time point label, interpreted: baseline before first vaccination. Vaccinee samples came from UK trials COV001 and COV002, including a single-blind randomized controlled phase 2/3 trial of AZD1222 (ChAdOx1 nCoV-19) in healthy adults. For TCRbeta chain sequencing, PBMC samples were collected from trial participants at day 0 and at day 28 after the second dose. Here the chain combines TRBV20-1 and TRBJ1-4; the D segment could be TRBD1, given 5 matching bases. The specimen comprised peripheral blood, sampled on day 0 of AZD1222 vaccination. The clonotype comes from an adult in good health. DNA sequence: TGCAGTGCTAGAGGACAGCCAAAACTGTTTTTT. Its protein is CSARGQPKLFF.